This T cell receptor (delta chain) was documented in a study of gamma-delta chains in newborns, infants, children. Study at large: Microbial exposure reportedly drives polyclonal innate γδ T cell expansion after birth.

Comment on this clone: This DNA's translation and the protein TCRdb lists, from a much larger clone, do not match at residue 3, likely due to a read error; the protein shown is translated from the DNA.

Per the germline V gene, CDR1 is TSWWSYY and CDR2 is QGS. The CDR3 is made up of 20 amino acids. TCRdb re-called clones from the reads using CATT. The sample includes about 3,500 delta-chain clones, 0.64% of them seen just once. The source of this sequence is a child who was a newborn, infant or young child, either healthy, febrile or measles-vaccinated (not recorded which). Specimen: blood. The rearrangement links TRDV1 to TRDJ3, with 8 nucleotides matching TRDD3. The DNA of the CDR3 is TGTGCTCCTGGGGGTTCCAACTGGGGGCTAAGCTCCTGGGACACCCGACAGATGTTTTTC. Its translation: CAPGGSNWGLSSWDTRQMFF.